The subject of this entry is one T cell receptor (beta chain). TCRdb keeps only in-frame clones here, not all; method: immunoSEQ multiplex PCR. The data contain roughly 140,000 clones, 89% of them singletons. The source of the sample is a study of T cell responses to AZD1222 COVID-19 vaccine. This CDR3 has 13 residues. Trimming shortened V by 7 bases and J by 10 bases, and 14 bases separated the two germline ends. The germline CDR1 and CDR2 sequences are MDHEN and SYDVKM. The source of this sequence is an adult in good health. This sequence joins TRBV28 and TRBJ1-6; weak D call: TRBD1 (6 bases). Sequenced here: peripheral blood, sampled on day 0 of AZD1222 vaccination. Here the CDR3 reads CASKTGAGSPLHF. CDR3 nucleotides: TGTGCCAGCAAGACAGGTGCCGGCTCACCCCTCCACTTT.